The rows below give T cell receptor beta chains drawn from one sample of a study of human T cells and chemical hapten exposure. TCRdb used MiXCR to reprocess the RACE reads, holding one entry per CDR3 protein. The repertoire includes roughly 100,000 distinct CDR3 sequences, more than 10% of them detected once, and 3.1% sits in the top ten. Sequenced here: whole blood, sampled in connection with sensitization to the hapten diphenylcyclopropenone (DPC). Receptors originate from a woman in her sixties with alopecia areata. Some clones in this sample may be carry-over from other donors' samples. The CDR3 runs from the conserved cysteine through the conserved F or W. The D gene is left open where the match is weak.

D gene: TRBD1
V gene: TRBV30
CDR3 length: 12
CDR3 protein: CAWSQGAGEQYF

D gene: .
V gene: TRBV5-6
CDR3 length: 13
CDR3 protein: CASSLRSNQPQHF

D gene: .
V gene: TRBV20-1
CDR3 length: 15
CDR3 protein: CSAREVGATYNVQFF

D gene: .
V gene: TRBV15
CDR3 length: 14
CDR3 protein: CATRGRSGSGELFF

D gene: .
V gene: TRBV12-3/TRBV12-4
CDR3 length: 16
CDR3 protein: CASSLQEPTNTGELFF

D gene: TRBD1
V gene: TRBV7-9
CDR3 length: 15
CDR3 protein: CASSSEGQGDYGYTF

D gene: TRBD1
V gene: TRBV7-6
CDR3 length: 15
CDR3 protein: CASSSTTGENTEAFF

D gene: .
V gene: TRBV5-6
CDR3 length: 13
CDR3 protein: CASRQQDRYGYTF

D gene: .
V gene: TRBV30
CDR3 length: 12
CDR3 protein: CAWQGNNSPLHF

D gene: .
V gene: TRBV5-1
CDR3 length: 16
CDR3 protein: CASSPRGNSGANVLTF

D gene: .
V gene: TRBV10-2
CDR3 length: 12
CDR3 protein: CASGNTSYEQYF

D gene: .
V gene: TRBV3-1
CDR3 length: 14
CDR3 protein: CASSQSSRADTQYF

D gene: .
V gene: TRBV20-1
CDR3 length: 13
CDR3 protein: CSARPAGHETQYF

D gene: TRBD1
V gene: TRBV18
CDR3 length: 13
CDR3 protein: CAGSPDRAYGYTF

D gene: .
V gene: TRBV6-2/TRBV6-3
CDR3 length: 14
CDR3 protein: CASTHLATNEKLFF

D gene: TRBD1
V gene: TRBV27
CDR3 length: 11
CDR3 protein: CASKGAGGYTF

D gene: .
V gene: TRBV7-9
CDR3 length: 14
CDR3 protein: CASSFVPVQETQYF

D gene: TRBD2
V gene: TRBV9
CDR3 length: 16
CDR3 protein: CASSVFSGGAQETQYF

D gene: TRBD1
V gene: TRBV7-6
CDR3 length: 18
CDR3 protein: CASSLRPQGVSYNSPLHF

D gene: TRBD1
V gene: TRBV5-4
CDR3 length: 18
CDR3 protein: CASSLTGQAYSGANVLTF

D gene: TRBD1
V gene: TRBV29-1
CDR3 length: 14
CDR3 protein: CSALRQGDNYGYTF

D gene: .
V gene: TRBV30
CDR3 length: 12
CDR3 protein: CAWRAGRTEAFF